The 3 T cell receptor beta chains reported below all come from one sample, sequenced in a study of blood T cell repertoires in COVID-19. TCRdb's table, derived via immunoSEQ multiplex PCR, lists solely in-frame clones and lacks some. The top ten clones hold around 10% of a sample with nearly 90,000 clones, approximately 88% of them seen once. Sequenced: peripheral blood. Receptor source: an older man with acute or convalescent COVID-19.

The chain combines TRBV7-2 with TRBJ1-5, with D tentatively TRBD1 (6 bases). Germline V gene data show CDR1 as SGHTA and CDR2 as FQGNSA. Trimming stripped 4 bases from V and 0 bases from J, with 7 bases between. This CDR3 comprises 14 residues. The DNA for the CDR3 is TGTGCCAGCAGCTGGGACAATAGCAATCAGCCCCAGCATTTT. Translated, it gives CASSWDNSNQPQHF.

This clone has just one count. The chain joins TRBV15 to TRBJ1-5; TRBD1 is a possible D gene (6 bases). The V end lost 0 bases, the J end lost 0 bases, and 9 bases lay between the germline ends. This CDR3 has 16 amino acids. Germline loops: CDR1 LNHNV, CDR2 YYDKDF (reference sequence). For the CDR3, the DNA is TGTGCCACCAGCAGAGATGGGGGGGCTAGCAATCAGCCCCAGCATTTT. Translating gives CATSRDGGASNQPQHF.

The chain carries TRBV25-1 and TRBJ2-7; 7 bases line up with TRBD1. The CDR3 extends over 14 amino acids. CDR1 is MGHDK, CDR2 SYGVNS, per germline. The V segment lost 3 bases and the J segment 4 bases; nucleotides outside the gene matches: 6. The CDR3 region has the DNA TGTGCCAGCAGTGATCGAGACAGGGTATACGAGCAGTACTTC. Translating gives CASSDRDRVYEQYF.